This paragraph covers one TCR beta chain sequence. The target antigen is unknown. The sample comes from a study of cytomegalovirus exposure and HLA in healthy donors. Broader study findings: There were reportedly fewer N-insertions in an Asian-associated ancestry cluster than the roughly 700-donor mean, in a later analysis.

Trimming pared 6 bases from V and 0 bases from J, leaving 12 bases between. This CDR3 contains 15 residues. Germline V gene lookup returns CDR1 MNHNS and CDR2 SASEGT. The PCR contained 60 Vbeta and 13 Jbeta primers. TCRdb's copy holds only in-frame clones and misses some; the assay was immunoSEQ multiplex PCR. The sample has about 100,000 clones, roughly 70% seen once; the top ten hold about 14%. This receptor was identified in a woman aged 40-49 years in good health and CMV-seropositive. Sequencing used PBMCs. This sequence joins TRBV6-1 and TRBJ1-5; no clear D. This CDR3 is CASRSQVNSNQPQHF. The CDR3 coding sequence is TGTGCCAGCAGATCCCAGGTGAATAGCAATCAGCCCCAGCATTTT.